This TCR beta chain stems from a study of a mutant IDH1 vaccine in newly diagnosed glioma. Across the whole study: Sex distribution of treated patients was around 62% male and 37.5% female; mean age was 40.4 years.

TCRdb's copy holds only in-frame clones and misses some; the assay was immunoSEQ multiplex PCR. The sample lists some 87,000 clones, around 80% seen once, with around 7% in the top ten. Study-level points and caveats: Patients showed vaccine-induced immune responses at a rate of roughly 94%.

Documented time point: baseline, week 1 (first vaccination visit). The treatment is: pre-vaccination baseline after standard-of-care therapy. The donors' diagnosis was new WHO grade 3 or 4 astrocytoma that was IDH1-mutant and ATRX-lost. On this clone: Its cognate antigen is unknown.

The specimen was PBMCs, collected from a glioma patient treated with radiotherapy, temozolomide or both. The clonotype originates from a man in his forties or fifties with glioma.

The CDR3 here is CASSLGDDTGELFF. As DNA, the CDR3 is TGTGCCAGCAGTCTGGGGGACGACACCGGGGAGCTGTTTTTT. The chain carries TRBV2 and TRBJ2-2; D assignment may be TRBD1 or TRBD2 (5 bases each). This CDR3 spans 14 amino acids. V lost 5 bases and J 3 bases, leaving 10 bases between the germline ends. Germline V gene lookup returns CDR1 SNHLY and CDR2 FYNNEI.